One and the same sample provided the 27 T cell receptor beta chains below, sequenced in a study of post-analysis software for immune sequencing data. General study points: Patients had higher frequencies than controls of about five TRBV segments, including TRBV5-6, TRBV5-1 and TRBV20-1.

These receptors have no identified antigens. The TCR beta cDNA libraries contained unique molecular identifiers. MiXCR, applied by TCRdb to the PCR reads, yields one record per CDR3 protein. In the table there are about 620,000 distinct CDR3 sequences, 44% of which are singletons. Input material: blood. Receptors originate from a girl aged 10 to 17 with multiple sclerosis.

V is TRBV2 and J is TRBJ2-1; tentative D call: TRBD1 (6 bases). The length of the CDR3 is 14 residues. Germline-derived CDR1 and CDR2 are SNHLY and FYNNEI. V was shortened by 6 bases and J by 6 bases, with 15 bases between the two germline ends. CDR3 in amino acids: CASRWTAFGNEQFF. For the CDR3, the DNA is TGTGCCAGCAGATGGACAGCCTTTGGCAATGAGCAGTTCTTC.

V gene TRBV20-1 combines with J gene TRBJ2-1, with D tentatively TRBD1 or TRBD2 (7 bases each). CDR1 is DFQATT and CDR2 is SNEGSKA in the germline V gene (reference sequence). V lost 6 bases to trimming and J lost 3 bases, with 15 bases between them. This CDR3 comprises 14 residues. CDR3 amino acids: CSAKQGGDYNEQFF. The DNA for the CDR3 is TGCAGTGCCAAGCAGGGGGGGGACTACAATGAGCAGTTCTTC.

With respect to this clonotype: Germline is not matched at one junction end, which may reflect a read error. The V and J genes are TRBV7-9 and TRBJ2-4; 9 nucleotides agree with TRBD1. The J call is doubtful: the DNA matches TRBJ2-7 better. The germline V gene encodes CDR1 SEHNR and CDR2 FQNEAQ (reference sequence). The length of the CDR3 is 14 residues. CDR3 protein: CASSPGQGSCEQYF. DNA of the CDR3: TGTGCCAGCAGCCCCGGACAGGGGTCCTGCGAGCAGTACTTC.

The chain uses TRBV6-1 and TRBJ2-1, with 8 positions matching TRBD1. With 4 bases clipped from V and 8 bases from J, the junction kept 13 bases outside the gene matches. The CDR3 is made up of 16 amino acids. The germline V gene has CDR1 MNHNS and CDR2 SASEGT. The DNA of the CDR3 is TGTGCCAGCAGTGGAGGAGGACAGGGACTTTGGGATGAGCAGTTCTTC. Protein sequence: CASSGGGQGLWDEQFF.

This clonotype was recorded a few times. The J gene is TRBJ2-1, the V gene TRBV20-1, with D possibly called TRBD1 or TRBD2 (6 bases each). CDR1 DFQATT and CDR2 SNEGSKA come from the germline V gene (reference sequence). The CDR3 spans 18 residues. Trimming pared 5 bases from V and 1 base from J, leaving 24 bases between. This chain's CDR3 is CSAPAGGSTGRSYNEQFF. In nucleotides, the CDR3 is TGCAGTGCTCCCGCTGGGGGCTCTACCGGGAGATCCTACAATGAGCAGTTCTTC.

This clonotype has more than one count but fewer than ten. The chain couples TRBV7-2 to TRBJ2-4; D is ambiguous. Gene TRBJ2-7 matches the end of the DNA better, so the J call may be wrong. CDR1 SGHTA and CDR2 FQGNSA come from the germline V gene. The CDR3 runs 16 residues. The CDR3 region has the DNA TGTGCCAGCAGCTTAGCGCTTCCATTTCCTGCTTACGAGCAGTACTTC. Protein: CASSLALPFPAYEQYF.

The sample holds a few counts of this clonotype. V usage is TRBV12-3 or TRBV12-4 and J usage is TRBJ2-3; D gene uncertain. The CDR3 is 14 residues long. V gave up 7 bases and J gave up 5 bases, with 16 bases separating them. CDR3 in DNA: TGTGCCAGCACTCCCCACGGTACTATAGATACGCAGTATTTT. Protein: CASTPHGTIDTQYF.

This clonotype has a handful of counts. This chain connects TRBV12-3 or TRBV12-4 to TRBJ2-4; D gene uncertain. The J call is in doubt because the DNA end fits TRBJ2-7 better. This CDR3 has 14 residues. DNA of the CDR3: TGTGCCAGCAGTTTCAAAGGGCTTTCCGACGAGCAGTACTTC. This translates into CASSFKGLSDEQYF.

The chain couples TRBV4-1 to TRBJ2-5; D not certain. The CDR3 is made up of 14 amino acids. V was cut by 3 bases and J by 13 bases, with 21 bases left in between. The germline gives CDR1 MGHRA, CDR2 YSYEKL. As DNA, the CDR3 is TGCGCCAGCAGCCAGTATTATAAGGGCGACGAGCTGTACTTC. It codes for CASSQYYKGDELYF.

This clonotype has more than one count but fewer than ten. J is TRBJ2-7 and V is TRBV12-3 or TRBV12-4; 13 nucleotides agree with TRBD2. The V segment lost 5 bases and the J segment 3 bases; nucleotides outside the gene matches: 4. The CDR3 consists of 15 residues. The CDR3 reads CASSLLAGGNYEQYF. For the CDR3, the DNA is TGTGCCAGCAGTCTACTAGCGGGGGGGAACTACGAGCAGTACTTC.

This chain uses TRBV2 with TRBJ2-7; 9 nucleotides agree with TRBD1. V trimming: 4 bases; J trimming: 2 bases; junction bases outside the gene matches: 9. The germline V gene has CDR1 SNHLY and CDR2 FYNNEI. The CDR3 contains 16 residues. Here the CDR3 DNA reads TGTGCCAGCAGTGCCTATCGGGACAGGGAGCCCTACGAGCAGTACTTC. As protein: CASSAYRDREPYEQYF.

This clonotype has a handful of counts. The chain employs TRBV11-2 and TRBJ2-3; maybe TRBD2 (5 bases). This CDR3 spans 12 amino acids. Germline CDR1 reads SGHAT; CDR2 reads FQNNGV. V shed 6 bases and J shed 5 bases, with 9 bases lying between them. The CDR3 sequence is CASSSEGDTQYF. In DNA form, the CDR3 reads TGTGCCAGCAGTTCAGAGGGAGATACGCAGTATTTT.

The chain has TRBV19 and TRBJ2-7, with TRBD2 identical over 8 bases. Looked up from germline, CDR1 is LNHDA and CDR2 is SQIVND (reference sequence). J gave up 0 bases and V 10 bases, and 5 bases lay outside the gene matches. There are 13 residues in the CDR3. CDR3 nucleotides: TGTGCCACCACGGGGGGGTCCTCCTACGAGCAGTACTTC. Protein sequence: CATTGGSSYEQYF.

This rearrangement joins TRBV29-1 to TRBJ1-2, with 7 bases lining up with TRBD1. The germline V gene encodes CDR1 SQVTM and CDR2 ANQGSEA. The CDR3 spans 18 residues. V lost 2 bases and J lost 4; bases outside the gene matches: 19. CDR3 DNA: TGCAGCGTTGAAAGAAGTCCAGGGCCAGGGGGGATTTGCTATGGCTACACCTTC. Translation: CSVERSPGPGGICYGYTF.

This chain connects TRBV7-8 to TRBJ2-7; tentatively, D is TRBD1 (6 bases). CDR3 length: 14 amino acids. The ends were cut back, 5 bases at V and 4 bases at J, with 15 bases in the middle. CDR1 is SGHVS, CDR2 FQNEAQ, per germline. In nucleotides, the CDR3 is TGTGCCAGCAGCCTCGGTCGGGACACTTACGAGCAGTACTTC. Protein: CASSLGRDTYEQYF.

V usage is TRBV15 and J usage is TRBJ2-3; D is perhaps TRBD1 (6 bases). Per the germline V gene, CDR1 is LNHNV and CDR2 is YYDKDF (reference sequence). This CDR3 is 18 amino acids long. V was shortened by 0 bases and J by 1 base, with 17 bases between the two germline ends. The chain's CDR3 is CATSRDDRDTIRTDTQYF. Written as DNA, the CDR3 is TGTGCCACCAGCAGAGATGACCGGGACACCATACGCACAGATACGCAGTATTTT.

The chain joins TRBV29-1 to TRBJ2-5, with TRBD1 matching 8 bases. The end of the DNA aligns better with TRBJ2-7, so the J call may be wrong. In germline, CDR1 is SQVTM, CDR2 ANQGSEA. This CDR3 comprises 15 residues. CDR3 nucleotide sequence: TGCAGCGTTGAATCCTTCAGGGGGCCCGACCACGAGCAGTACTTC. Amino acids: CSVESFRGPDHEQYF.

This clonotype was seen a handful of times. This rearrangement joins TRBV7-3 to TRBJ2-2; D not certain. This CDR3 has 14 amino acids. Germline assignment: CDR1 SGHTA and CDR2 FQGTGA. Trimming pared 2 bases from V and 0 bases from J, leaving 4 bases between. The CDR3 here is CASSLFPNTGELFF. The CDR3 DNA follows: TGTGCCAGCAGCTTATTCCCGAACACCGGGGAGCTGTTTTTT.

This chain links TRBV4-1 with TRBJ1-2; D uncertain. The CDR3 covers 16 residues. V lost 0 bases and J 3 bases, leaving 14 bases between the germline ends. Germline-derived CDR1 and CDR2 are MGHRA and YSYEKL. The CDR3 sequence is CASSQELDGYYYGYTF. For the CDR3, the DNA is TGCGCCAGCAGCCAAGAATTGGACGGATACTACTATGGCTACACCTTC.

The CDR3 DNA follows: TGTGCCAGCAAACGAGCGGGAGTCGGGGAGACCCAGTACTTC. The encoded protein is CASKRAGVGETQYF. The rearrangement uses TRBV27 and TRBJ2-5, with 8 bases lining up with TRBD2. This CDR3 is 14 amino acids long. The ends lost 7 bases at V and 5 bases at J; junction bases unmatched: 9. Germline V gene data show CDR1 as MNHEY and CDR2 as SMNVEV (reference sequence).

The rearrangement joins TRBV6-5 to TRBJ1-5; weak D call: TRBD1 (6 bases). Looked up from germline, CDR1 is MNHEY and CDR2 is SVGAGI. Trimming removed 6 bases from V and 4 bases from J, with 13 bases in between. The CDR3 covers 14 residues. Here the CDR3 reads CASRSGTTNQPQHF. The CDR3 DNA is TGTGCCAGCAGATCAGGGACAACAAATCAGCCCCAGCATTTT.

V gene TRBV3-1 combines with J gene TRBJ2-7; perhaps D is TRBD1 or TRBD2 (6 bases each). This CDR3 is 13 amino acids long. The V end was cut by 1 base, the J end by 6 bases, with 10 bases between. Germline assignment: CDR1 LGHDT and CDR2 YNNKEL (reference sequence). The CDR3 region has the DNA TGTGCCAGCAGCCAAGGTGGAGGGGGCGAGCAGTACTTC. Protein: CASSQGGGGEQYF.

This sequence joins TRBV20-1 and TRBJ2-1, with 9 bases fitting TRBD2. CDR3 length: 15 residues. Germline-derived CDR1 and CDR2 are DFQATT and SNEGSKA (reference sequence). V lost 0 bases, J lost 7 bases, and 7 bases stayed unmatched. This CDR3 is CSARDPSGGSNEQFF. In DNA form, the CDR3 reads TGCAGTGCTAGAGATCCGAGCGGGGGGTCGAATGAGCAGTTCTTC.

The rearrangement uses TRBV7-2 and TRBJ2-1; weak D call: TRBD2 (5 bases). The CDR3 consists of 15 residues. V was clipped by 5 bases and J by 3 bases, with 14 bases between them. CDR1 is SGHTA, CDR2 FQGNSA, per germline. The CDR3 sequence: CASSPEDVLYNEQFF. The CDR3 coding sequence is TGTGCCAGCAGCCCGGAGGATGTCCTCTACAATGAGCAGTTCTTC.

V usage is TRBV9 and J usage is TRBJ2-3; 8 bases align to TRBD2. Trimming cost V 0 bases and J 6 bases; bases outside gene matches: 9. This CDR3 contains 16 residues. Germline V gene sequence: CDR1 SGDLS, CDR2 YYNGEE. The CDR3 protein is CASSVGRGGTGDTQYF. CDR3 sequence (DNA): TGTGCCAGCAGCGTAGGTCGGGGGGGTACCGGGGATACGCAGTATTTT.

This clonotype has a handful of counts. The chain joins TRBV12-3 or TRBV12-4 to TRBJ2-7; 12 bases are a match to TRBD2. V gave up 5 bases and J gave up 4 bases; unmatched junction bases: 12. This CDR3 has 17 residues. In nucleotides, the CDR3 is TGTGCCAGCAGTACAATCCTTGGACTAGCGGGAATATACGAGCAGTACTTC. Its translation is CASSTILGLAGIYEQYF.

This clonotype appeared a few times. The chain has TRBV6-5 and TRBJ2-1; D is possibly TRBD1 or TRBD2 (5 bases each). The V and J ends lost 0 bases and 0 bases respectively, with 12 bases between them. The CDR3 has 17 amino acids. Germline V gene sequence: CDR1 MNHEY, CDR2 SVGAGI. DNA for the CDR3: TGTGCCAGCAGTTACTCCGGGGCATTGAGCTCCTACAATGAGCAGTTCTTC. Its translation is CASSYSGALSSYNEQFF.